The table lists the clone carrying this T cell receptor (beta chain) with many counts. The antigen remains undetermined. At one end the junction does not follow the germline gene, possibly because of a read error. The record originates from a study of T-cell reconstitution after alpha-beta-depleted transplantation in children. Study conclusions and caveats: The origin of alpha-beta T cells about two months after transplant was reportedly several hundred expanded graft clones.

Molecular barcoding with unique molecular identifiers was used for the TCRbeta library. Each CDR3 protein is one row after TCRdb ran MiXCR on the PCR reads. The sample lists 450,000 to 600,000 distinct CDR3 sequences, about 10% occurring once. Germline V CDR1 and CDR2: SGHRS, YFSETQ. The CDR3 has 15 residues. The gene calls are TRBV5-1 and TRBJ2-1; D remains unclear. The receptor comes from a child aged 2 to 10 with inherited bone marrow failure, due to receive a stem cell transplant. Sample: PBMCs, taken before TCRalphabeta/CD19-depleted stem cell transplant. The CDR3 sequence is CASSLRQSSYNEQFF. CDR3 DNA sequence: TGTGCCAGCAGTTTACGTCAAAGCTCCTACAATGAGCAGTTCTTC.